Each of the 29 T cell receptor beta chains below was sequenced from the same sample in a study of PD-1 blockade in mismatch repair-deficient tumors. Profiled with immunoSEQ multiplex PCR; TCRdb holds only in-frame clones, not every one. The sample gives approximately 100,000 clones, approximately 80% of which show up once; around 6.6% is in the top ten. Source: peripheral blood, taken 35 to 37 weeks after starting pembrolizumab. The origin of the receptors is an adult with mismatch repair-deficient cancer.

The chain employs TRBV6-1 and TRBJ2-3, with TRBD2 matching over 8 bases. This CDR3 comprises 13 residues. The V gene's germline CDR1 is MNHNS and CDR2 SASEGT. The J segment lost 4 bases and the V segment lost 7 bases, leaving 4 bases of the junction unmatched. CDR3 sequence: CASNPGGSDTQYF. CDR3 DNA sequence: TGTGCCAGCAACCCGGGAGGGTCAGATACGCAGTATTTT.

The chain links TRBV11-2 to TRBJ1-3; D uncertain. This CDR3 has 13 residues. V dropped 0 bases and J dropped 5 bases, with 5 bases sitting between them. Germline V gene data show CDR1 as SGHAT and CDR2 as FQNNGV. DNA for the CDR3: TGTGCCAGCAGCTTAGAGGGAAGAAACACCATATATTTT. As protein: CASSLEGRNTIYF.

The gene calls are TRBV7-9 and TRBJ2-7; the match to TRBD2 covers 8 bases. J lost 4 bases, V lost 5 bases, and 13 bases had no gene match. CDR1 is SEHNR, CDR2 FQNEAQ, per germline (reference sequence). This CDR3 has 16 amino acids. This chain's CDR3 is CASSNYVAGRYYEQYF. CDR3 DNA sequence: TGTGCCAGCAGCAACTACGTAGCGGGACGTTATTACGAGCAGTACTTC.

This chain links TRBV5-1 with TRBJ2-3; a possible D gene is TRBD2 (6 bases). CDR3 length: 16 residues. The V end was cut by 7 bases, the J end by 2 bases, with 20 bases between. Germline CDR1 and CDR2: SGHRS and YFSETQ. Here the CDR3 DNA reads TGCGCCAGCGGGTTTATCGGCGGGGATAACACAGATACGCAGTATTTT. This gives the protein CASGFIGGDNTDTQYF.

This rearrangement joins TRBV5-5 to TRBJ2-1; TRBD1 might be the D (6 bases). Germline CDR1 is SGHKS and CDR2 is YYEKEE (reference sequence). Trimming left V 1 base short and J 1 base short, with 6 bases between. The CDR3 covers 14 residues. The CDR3 loop is CASSLRGSYNEQFF. For the CDR3, the DNA is TGTGCCAGCAGCTTGAGGGGGTCCTACAATGAGCAGTTCTTC.

The chain couples TRBV29-1 to TRBJ2-5; 8 bases map to TRBD2. The length of the CDR3 is 13 residues. V was pared by 6 bases and J by 5 bases, with 8 bases of the junction left unmatched. Germline-derived CDR1 and CDR2 are SQVTM and ANQGSEA. The CDR3 DNA follows: TGCAGCGTGGCCGTCAGCGGGAGTGAGACCCAGTACTTC. As protein: CSVAVSGSETQYF.

The CDR3: CASSMTGGKPEAFF. CDR3 in DNA: TGTGCCAGCAGTATGACAGGGGGTAAGCCTGAAGCTTTCTTT. This chain uses TRBV5-6 with TRBJ1-1; 9 bases fit TRBD1. V was pared by 5 bases and J by 6 bases, with 8 bases of the junction left unmatched. Germline V gene data show CDR1 as SGHDT and CDR2 as YYEEEE. This CDR3 is built from 14 residues.

The chain has TRBV13 and TRBJ1-2; D remains ambiguous. The CDR3 extends over 12 amino acids. V lost 5 bases and J lost 2, with 6 bases in between. CDR1 is PRHDT and CDR2 is FYEKMQ in the germline V gene (reference sequence). CDR3 residues: CASSLQNYGYTF. The CDR3 region has the DNA TGTGCCAGCAGCCTACAAAACTATGGCTACACCTTC.

Ten or more counts support this clone. J is TRBJ2-7 and V is TRBV7-9; 7 nucleotides line up with TRBD2. CDR1 is SEHNR, CDR2 FQNEAQ, per germline (reference sequence). The CDR3 consists of 12 residues. The junction had 5 bases not matched to a gene; V was cut back by 5 bases and J by 7 bases. The CDR3 nucleotides read TGTGCCAGCAGCCGCGGGGAGGGGGAGCAGTACTTC. As protein: CASSRGEGEQYF.

The chain links TRBV7-9 to TRBJ2-7, with 12 bases that match TRBD2. Germline CDR1 is SEHNR and CDR2 is FQNEAQ (reference sequence). The CDR3 is 16 amino acids. V lost 6 bases and J lost 3; bases outside the gene matches: 9. CDR3 bases: TGTGCCAGCAGTTCGGCTAGCGGGAGGGCTTTCTACGAGCAGTACTTC. Translating gives CASSSASGRAFYEQYF.

V and J are TRBV7-3 and TRBJ2-3; possibly TRBD2 for D (6 bases). Trimming removed 2 bases at V and 3 bases at J, with 12 bases between. CDR1 is SGHTA and CDR2 is FQGTGA in the germline V gene. CDR3 length: 15 residues. The CDR3 DNA is TGTGCCAGCAGCTTATTCGGGGGTTGGACAGATACGCAGTATTTT. Its translation is CASSLFGGWTDTQYF. The full variable domain, its missing parts supplied by reference TRBV7-3 and TRBJ2-3, is GAGVSQTPSNKVTEKGKYVELRCDPISGHTALYWYRQSLGQGPEFLIYFQGTGAADDSGLPNDRFFAVRPEGSVSTLKIQRTERGDSAVYLCASSLFGGWTDTQYFGPGTRLTVL.

The J gene is TRBJ2-2, the V gene TRBV5-4; D is uncertain. The CDR3 is 16 amino acids. The ends were cut back, 2 bases at V and 0 bases at J, with 11 bases in the middle. Germline-derived CDR1 and CDR2 are SGHNT and YYREEE (reference sequence). The CDR3 protein is CASSFEYPTNTGELFF. The DNA for the CDR3 is TGTGCCAGCAGCTTTGAATACCCCACGAACACCGGGGAGCTGTTTTTT.

V and J are TRBV7-3 and TRBJ1-1, with D possibly matching TRBD1 (5 bases). The CDR3 loop spans 13 amino acids. Trimming took 4 bases from V and 4 from J, leaving 10 bases between them. Germline V gene data show CDR1 as SGHTA and CDR2 as FQGTGA. The CDR3 spells CASSSGTGTEAFF. In DNA, the CDR3 is TGTGCCAGCAGCTCCGGAACAGGCACTGAAGCTTTCTTT. Based on the CDR3 plus reference TRBV7-3 and TRBJ1-1, the full variable domain is GAGVSQTPSNKVTEKGKYVELRCDPISGHTALYWYRQSLGQGPEFLIYFQGTGAADDSGLPNDRFFAVRPEGSVSTLKIQRTERGDSAVYLCASSSGTGTEAFFGQGTRLTVV.

The rearrangement uses TRBV5-6 and TRBJ2-7; D uncertain. This CDR3 spans 17 amino acids. V lost 7 bases and J lost 0, with 23 bases in between. Germline lookup yields CDR1 SGHDT and CDR2 YYEEEE. The CDR3 region has the DNA TGTGCCAGCCGCCCGAGGCGGAGCGTTATCGTCTCCTACGAGCAGTACTTC. Translated, it gives CASRPRRSVIVSYEQYF.

The rearrangement uses TRBV27 and TRBJ1-4, with D tentatively TRBD1 (6 bases). V was cut by 2 bases and J by 7 bases, with 11 bases left in between. CDR1 MNHEY and CDR2 SMNVEV come from the germline V gene (reference sequence). The CDR3 has 14 residues. The CDR3 DNA is TGTGCCAGCAGTTTAGGCAGGGGAAGTGAAAAACTGTTTTTT. It yields the protein CASSLGRGSEKLFF.

The chain combines TRBV6-7 with TRBJ2-2; 8 bases align to TRBD1. TRBV6-7 is an ORF for which the function is uncertain. This CDR3 has 16 amino acids. V was clipped by 2 bases and J by 6 bases; unmatched bases: 8. The CDR3 protein is CASSYVGQVGSGELFF. The CDR3 DNA follows: TGTGCCAGCAGTTACGTGGGACAGGTCGGCTCCGGGGAGCTGTTTTTT.

This clone was detected only a few times. The chain is built from TRBV7-9 and TRBJ1-3; the match to TRBD1 covers 7 bases. Germline V gene lookup returns CDR1 SEHNR and CDR2 FQNEAQ (reference sequence). Germline trimming cut 1 base from V and 0 bases from J; bases unmatched to any gene: 6. CDR3 length: 17 residues. Written as DNA, the CDR3 is TGTGCCAGCAGCTTAGGGAGGACAGGTCCCTCTGGAAACACCATATATTTT. Translation gives CASSLGRTGPSGNTIYF.

The V call is TRBV6-1, the J call TRBJ2-7; 10 bases are a match to TRBD2. Germline trimming cut 1 base from V and 1 base from J; bases unmatched to any gene: 4. Germline CDR1 MNHNS, CDR2 SASEGT. The length of the CDR3 is 16 residues. The CDR3: CASSEGLAGVSYEQYF. The CDR3 DNA follows: TGTGCCAGCAGTGAAGGGCTAGCGGGAGTGTCCTACGAGCAGTACTTC.

V and J are TRBV7-9 and TRBJ2-1, with TRBD2 as a possible D gene (6 bases). Trimming left V 2 bases short and J 5 bases short, with 19 bases between. CDR1 SEHNR and CDR2 FQNEAQ come from the germline V gene (reference sequence). This CDR3 comprises 17 residues. The CDR3 protein is CASSLRGGGIGNNEQFF. CDR3 nucleotides: TGTGCCAGCAGCTTACGTGGTGGGGGGATTGGAAACAATGAGCAGTTCTTC. The full variable domain, with the rest looked up from reference TRBV7-9 and TRBJ2-1, is DTGVSQNPRHKITKRGQNVTFRCDPISEHNRLYWYRQTLGQGPEFLTYFQNEAQLEKSRLLSDRFSAERPKGSFSTLEIQRTEQGDSAMYLCASSLRGGGIGNNEQFFGPGTRLTVL.

The gene calls are TRBV18 and TRBJ2-4; 16 bases are a match to TRBD2. With V trimmed by 3 bases and J by 7 bases, 6 bases remained unmatched. This CDR3 is 17 amino acids long. From germline, CDR1 is KGHSH and CDR2 LQKENI. DNA of the CDR3: TGTGCCAGCTCACCCCCGGGACTAGCGGGAGGGCGGAACATTCAGTACTTC. Encoded protein: CASSPPGLAGGRNIQYF.

This rearrangement joins TRBV7-9 to TRBJ2-7; D perhaps matches TRBD2 (6 bases). The CDR3 covers 14 residues. V shed 5 bases and J shed 2 bases, with 13 bases lying between them. Per the germline V gene, CDR1 is SEHNR and CDR2 is FQNEAQ (reference sequence). The CDR3 protein is CASSPGEAPYEQYF. The CDR3 DNA reads TGTGCCAGCAGCCCGGGGGAGGCGCCCTACGAGCAGTACTTC.

This clone was detected a few times. In DNA, the CDR3 is TGTGCCAGCAGCTTAGATCGGGGGACCAATCAGCCCCAGCATTTT. Translated, it gives CASSLDRGTNQPQHF. The chain recombines TRBV11-1 with TRBJ1-5, with TRBD1 as a possible D gene (5 bases). Germline CDR1 is SGHAT and CDR2 is FQDESV (reference sequence). V was cut by 1 base and J by 3 bases, with 10 bases left in between. The length of the CDR3 is 15 residues.

This clone has a handful of counts. CDR3 region: CASSQGTYQYNEQFF. In DNA, the CDR3 is TGTGCCAGCAGCCAAGGGACTTATCAATACAATGAGCAGTTCTTC. The V and J genes are TRBV11-2 and TRBJ2-1; the D gene is possibly TRBD2 (6 bases). The CDR3 extends over 15 amino acids. Trimming removed 5 bases from V and 4 bases from J, with 15 bases in between. Germline V gives CDR1 SGHAT, CDR2 FQNNGV.

About this clone itself: Other DNA sequences in this specimen translate into the identical CDR3. The chain employs TRBV19 and TRBJ2-6; D gene unclear. This CDR3 comprises 15 residues. V lost 2 bases and J 3 bases, leaving 8 bases between the germline ends. Looked up from germline, CDR1 is LNHDA and CDR2 is SQIVND (reference sequence). The chain's CDR3 is CASSITGSGANVLTF. The CDR3 DNA reads TGTGCCAGTAGTATAACGGGTAGTGGGGCCAACGTCCTGACTTTC.

The rearrangement links TRBV11-2 to TRBJ2-1; 15 bases fit TRBD2. CDR1 SGHAT and CDR2 FQNNGV come from the germline V gene. V dropped 1 base and J dropped 10; count of bases not matched to a gene: 5. This CDR3 spans 16 amino acids. CDR3 region: CASSLAGLAGGGEQFF. For the CDR3, the DNA is TGTGCCAGCAGCTTAGCGGGACTAGCGGGAGGAGGCGAGCAGTTCTTC.

The chain recombines TRBV10-1 with TRBJ2-1, with D uncertain. Germline CDR1 reads WNHNN; CDR2 reads SYGVQD (reference sequence). V was pared by 2 bases and J by 0 bases, with 8 bases between. CDR3 size: 15 residues. The CDR3, as DNA: TGCGCCAGCAGTGAGGACACTGGCTCCTACAATGAGCAGTTCTTC. As protein: CASSEDTGSYNEQFF.

On this clone: At one boundary the junction diverges from the germline segment, which might be a read error. The J gene is TRBJ2-1, the V gene TRBV7-7; 8 positions agree with TRBD2. Germline CDR1 reads SSHAT; CDR2 reads FNYEAQ (reference sequence). The length of the CDR3 is 16 residues. The CDR3 region is CASSSLSAGGSNEQFF. In DNA, the CDR3 is TGTGCTAGCAGCTCGCTTAGCGCGGGAGGTTCCAATGAGCAGTTCTTC.

The gene calls are TRBV30 and TRBJ2-7, with D uncertain. Trimming left V 3 bases short and J 5 bases short, with 8 bases between. The CDR3 contains 11 residues. The V gene's germline CDR1 is GTSNPN and CDR2 SVGIG (reference sequence). DNA of the CDR3: TGTGCCTGGAGGCCTCCCAACGAGCAGTACTTC. This sequence encodes CAWRPPNEQYF. The entire variable domain, with the rest obtained from reference TRBV30 and TRBJ2-7, is as follows: SQTIHQWPATLVQPVGSPLSLECTVEGTSNPNLYWYRQAAGRGLQLLFYSVGIGQISSEVPQNLSASRPQDRQFILSSKKLLLSDSGFYLCAWRPPNEQYFGPGTRLTVT.

A word on this clone: The sample holds other DNA sequences that translate to the same CDR3. This sequence joins TRBV6-5 and TRBJ2-7; possibly TRBD2 for D (5 bases). V was clipped by 0 bases and J by 4 bases, with 7 bases between them. The CDR3 runs 13 residues. From germline, CDR1 is MNHEY and CDR2 SVGAGI. Written as DNA, the CDR3 is TGTGCCAGCAGTTACTCACGGGGATACGAGCAGTACTTC. Translated: CASSYSRGYEQYF.